Sequencing of this TCR beta chain was carried out in a study of T cell clusters in autoimmune cytopenias. General observations from the study: Compared with active autoimmune hepatitis patients, healthy donors showed about 3-fold more exclusive TRB clusters.

One tube held mixed TRB-A and TRB-B primer pools for touch-down PCR. TCRdb reanalyzed the multiplex PCR reads, giving one entry per CDR3 protein sequence and no DNA. This sample contains roughly 6,000 distinct CDR3 sequences. From germline, CDR1 is KGHDR and CDR2 SFDVKD. This CDR3 region has 14 residues. TRB amplification used approximately 250 ng of peripheral blood genomic DNA. Considering frequency, this clonotype is medium-sized (0.01 to 0.1%). Its antigen is unknown. The same sample was also studied in work on T cell repertoires in aging, cancer and after chemotherapy. That work contributes: Donor ages fell into six groups from 30 or younger up to 70 or older. In healthy donors, age-related TCR diversity loss mainly reflected lost richness. These repertoire data do not allow conclusions about immunological memory after chemotherapy.

This receptor was taken from a human donor in good health. The source material was peripheral blood. The chain employs TRBV24-1 and TRBJ2-2; TCRdb reports TRBD1, a call that lacks DNA to check it against. The CDR3: CATSGRGDTGELFF.